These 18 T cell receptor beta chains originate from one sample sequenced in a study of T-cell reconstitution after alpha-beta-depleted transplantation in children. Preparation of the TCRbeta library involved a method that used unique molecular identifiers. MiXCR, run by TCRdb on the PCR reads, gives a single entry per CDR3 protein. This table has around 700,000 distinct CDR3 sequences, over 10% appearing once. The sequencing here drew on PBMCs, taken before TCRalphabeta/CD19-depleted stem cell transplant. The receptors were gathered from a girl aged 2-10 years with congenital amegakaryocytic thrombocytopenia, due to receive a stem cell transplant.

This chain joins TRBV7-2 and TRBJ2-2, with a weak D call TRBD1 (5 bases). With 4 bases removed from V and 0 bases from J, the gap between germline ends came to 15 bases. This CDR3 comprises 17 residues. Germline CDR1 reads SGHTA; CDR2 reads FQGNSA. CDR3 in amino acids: CASSSLGRKANTGELFF. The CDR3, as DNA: TGTGCCAGCAGCTCGCTGGGGCGGAAGGCGAACACCGGGGAGCTGTTTTTT. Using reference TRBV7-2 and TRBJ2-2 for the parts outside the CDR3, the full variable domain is GAGVSQSPSNKVTEKGKDVELRCDPISGHTALYWYRQSLGQGLEFLIYFQGNSAPDKSGLPSDRFSAERTGGSVSTLTIQRTQQEDSAVYLCASSSLGRKANTGELFFGEGSRLTVL.

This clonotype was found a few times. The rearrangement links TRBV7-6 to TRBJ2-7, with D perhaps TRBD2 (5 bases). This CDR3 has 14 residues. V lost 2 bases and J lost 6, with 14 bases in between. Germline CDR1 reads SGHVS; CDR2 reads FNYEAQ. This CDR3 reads CASSLYGNAGEQYF. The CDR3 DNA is TGTGCCAGCAGCTTATATGGGAACGCGGGCGAGCAGTACTTC.

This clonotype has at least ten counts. DNA for the CDR3: TGTGCCAGCACCTCGTGCTGCGGCTTCTACGAGCAGTACTTC. It is translated as CASTSCCGFYEQYF. V gene TRBV12-3 or TRBV12-4 combines with J gene TRBJ2-7; D is ambiguous. V shed 7 bases and J shed 3 bases, with 16 bases lying between them. This CDR3 has 14 residues.

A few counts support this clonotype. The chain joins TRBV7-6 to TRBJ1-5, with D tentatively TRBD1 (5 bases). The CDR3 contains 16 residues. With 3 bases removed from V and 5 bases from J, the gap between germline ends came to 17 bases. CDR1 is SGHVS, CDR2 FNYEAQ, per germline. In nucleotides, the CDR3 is TGTGCCAGCAGCTTTATCCCATGGGGGAGGGATCAGCCCCAGCATTTT. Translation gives CASSFIPWGRDQPQHF.

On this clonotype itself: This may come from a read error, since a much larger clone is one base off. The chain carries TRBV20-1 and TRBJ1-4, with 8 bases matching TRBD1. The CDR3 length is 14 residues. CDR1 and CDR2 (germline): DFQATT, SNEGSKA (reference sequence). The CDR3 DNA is TGCACTGCTAGAACGGGACAGGCTAATGAAAAACTGTTTTTT. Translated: CTARTGQANEKLFF.

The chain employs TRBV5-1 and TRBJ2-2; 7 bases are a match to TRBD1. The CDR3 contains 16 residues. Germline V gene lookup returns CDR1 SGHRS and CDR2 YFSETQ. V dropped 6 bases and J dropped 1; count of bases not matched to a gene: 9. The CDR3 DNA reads TGCGCCAGCACTCGAGGGGGCGGACTGAACACCGGGGAGCTGTTTTTT. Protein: CASTRGGGLNTGELFF.

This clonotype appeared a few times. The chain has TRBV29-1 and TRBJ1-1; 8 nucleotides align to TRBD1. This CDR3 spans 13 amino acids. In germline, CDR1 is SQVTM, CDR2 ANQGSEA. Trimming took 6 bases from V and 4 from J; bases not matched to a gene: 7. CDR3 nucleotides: TGCAGCGTAGACAGGGGTTGGCGCACTGAAGCTTTCTTT. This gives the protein CSVDRGWRTEAFF.

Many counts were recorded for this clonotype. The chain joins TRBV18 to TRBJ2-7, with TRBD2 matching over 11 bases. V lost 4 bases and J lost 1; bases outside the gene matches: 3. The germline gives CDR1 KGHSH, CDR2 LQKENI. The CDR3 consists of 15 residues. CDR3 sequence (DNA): TGTGCCAGCTCACTAACTAGCGGGGGTTCCTACGAGCAGTACTTC. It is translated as CASSLTSGGSYEQYF.

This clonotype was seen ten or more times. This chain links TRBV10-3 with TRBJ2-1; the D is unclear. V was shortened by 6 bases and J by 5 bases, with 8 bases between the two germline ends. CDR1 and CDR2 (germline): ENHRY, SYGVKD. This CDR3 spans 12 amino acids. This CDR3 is CAIRDHDNEQFF. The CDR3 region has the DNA TGTGCCATCAGAGATCACGACAATGAGCAGTTCTTC.

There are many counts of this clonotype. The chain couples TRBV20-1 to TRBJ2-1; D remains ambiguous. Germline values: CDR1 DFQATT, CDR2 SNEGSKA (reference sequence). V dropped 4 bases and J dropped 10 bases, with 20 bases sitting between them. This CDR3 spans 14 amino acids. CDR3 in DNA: TGCAGTGCTAACCCTTTGGTGGCCTCCAGGGAGCAGTTCTTC. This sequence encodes CSANPLVASREQFF.

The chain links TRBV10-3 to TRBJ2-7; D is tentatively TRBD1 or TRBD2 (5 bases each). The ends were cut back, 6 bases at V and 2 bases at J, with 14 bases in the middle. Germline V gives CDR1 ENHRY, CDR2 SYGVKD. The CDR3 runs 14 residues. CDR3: CAIRVGTAPYEQYF. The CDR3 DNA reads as TGTGCCATCAGGGTCGGGACGGCACCCTACGAGCAGTACTTC.

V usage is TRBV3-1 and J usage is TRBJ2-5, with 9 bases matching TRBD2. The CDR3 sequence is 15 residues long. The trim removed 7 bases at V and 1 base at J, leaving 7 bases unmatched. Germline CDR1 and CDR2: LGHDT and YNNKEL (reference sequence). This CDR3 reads CASTLAGVPQETQYF. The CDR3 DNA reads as TGTGCCAGCACCTTAGCGGGAGTACCCCAAGAGACCCAGTACTTC.

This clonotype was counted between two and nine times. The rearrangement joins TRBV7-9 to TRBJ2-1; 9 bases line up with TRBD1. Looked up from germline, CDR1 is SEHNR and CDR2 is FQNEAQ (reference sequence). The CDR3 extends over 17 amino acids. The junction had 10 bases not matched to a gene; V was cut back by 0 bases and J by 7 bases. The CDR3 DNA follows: TGTGCCAGCAGCTTAGCGGCGGGGACAGGGCAAGGAAATGAGCAGTTCTTC. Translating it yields CASSLAAGTGQGNEQFF.

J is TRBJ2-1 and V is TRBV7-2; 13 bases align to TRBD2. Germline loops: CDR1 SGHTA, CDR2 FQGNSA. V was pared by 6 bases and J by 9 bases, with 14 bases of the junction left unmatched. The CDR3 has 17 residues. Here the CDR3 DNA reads TGTGCCAGCAGGAGAGCTGGACTAGCGGGAGTTAAGGGTGAGCAGTTCTTC. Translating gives CASRRAGLAGVKGEQFF. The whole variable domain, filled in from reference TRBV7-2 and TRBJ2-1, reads GAGVSQSPSNKVTEKGKDVELRCDPISGHTALYWYRQSLGQGLEFLIYFQGNSAPDKSGLPSDRFSAERTGGSVSTLTIQRTQQEDSAVYLCASRRAGLAGVKGEQFFGPGTRLTVL.

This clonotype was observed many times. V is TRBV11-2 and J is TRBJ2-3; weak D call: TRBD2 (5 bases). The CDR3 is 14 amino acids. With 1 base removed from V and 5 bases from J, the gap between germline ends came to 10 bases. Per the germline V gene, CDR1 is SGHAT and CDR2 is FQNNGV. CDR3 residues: CASSLGAGEDTQYF. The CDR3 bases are TGTGCCAGCAGCTTAGGCGCGGGTGAAGATACGCAGTATTTT. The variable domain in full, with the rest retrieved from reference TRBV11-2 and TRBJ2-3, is EAGVAQSPRYKIIEKRQSVAFWCNPISGHATLYWYQQILGQGPKLLIQFQNNGVVDDSQLPKDRFSAERLKGVDSTLKIQPAKLEDSAVYLCASSLGAGEDTQYFGPGTRLTVL.

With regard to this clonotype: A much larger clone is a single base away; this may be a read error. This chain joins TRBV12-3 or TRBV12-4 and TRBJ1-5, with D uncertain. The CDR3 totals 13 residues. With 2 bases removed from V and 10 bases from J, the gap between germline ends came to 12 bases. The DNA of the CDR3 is TGTGCCAGCAGTTTAAGTCAAATACACCCCCAGCATTTT. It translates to CASSLSQIHPQHF.

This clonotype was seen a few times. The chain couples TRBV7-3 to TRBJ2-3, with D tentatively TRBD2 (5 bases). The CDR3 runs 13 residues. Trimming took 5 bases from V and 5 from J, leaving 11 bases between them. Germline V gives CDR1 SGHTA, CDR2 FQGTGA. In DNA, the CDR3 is TGTGCCAGCAGCCCGGAGGTCGGAGATACGCAGTATTTT. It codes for CASSPEVGDTQYF.

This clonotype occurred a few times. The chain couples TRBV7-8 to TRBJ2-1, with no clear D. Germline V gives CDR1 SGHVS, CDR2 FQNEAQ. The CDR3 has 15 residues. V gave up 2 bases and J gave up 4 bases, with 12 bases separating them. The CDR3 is CASSLSIWRYNEQFF. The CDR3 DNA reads TGTGCCAGCAGCTTATCAATTTGGAGATACAATGAGCAGTTCTTC.